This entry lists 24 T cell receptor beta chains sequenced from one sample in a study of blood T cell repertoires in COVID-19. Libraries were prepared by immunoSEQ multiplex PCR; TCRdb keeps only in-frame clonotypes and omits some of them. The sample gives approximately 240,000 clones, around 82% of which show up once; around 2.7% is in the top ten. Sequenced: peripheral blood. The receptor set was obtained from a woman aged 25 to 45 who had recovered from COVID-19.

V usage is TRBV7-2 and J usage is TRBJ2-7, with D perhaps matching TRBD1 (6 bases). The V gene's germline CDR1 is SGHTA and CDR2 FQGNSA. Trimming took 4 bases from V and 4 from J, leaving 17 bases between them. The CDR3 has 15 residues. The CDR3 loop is CASSSPGDSVYEQYF. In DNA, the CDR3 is TGTGCCAGCAGCTCACCAGGGGATAGCGTGTACGAGCAGTACTTC.

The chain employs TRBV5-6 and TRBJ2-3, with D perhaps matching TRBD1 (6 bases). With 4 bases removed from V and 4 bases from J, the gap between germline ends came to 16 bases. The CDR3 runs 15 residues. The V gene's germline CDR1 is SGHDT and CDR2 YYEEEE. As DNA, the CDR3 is TGTGCCAGCAGCCAAGGACAGCCGACGGCAGATACGCAGTATTTT. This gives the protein CASSQGQPTADTQYF. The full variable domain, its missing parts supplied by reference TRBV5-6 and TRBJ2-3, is DAGVTQSPTHLIKTRGQQVTLRCSPKSGHDTVSWYQQALGQGPQFIFQYYEEEERQRGNFPDRFSGHQFPNYSSELNVNALLLGDSALYLCASSQGQPTADTQYFGPGTRLTVL.

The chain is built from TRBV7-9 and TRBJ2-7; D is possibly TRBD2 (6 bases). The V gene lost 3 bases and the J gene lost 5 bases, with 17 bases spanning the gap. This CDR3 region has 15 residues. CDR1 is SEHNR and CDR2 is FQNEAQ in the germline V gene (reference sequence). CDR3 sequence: CASSFVAGSGDEQYF. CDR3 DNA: TGTGCCAGCAGCTTTGTTGCAGGGTCGGGGGACGAGCAGTACTTC.

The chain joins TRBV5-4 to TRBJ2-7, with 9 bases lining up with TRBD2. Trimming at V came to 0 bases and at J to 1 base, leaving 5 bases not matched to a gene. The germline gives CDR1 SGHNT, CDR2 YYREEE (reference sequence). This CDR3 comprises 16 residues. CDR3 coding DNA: TGTGCCAGCAGCTTGGTCCCAGCGGGAGGATCCTACGAGCAGTACTTC. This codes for CASSLVPAGGSYEQYF.

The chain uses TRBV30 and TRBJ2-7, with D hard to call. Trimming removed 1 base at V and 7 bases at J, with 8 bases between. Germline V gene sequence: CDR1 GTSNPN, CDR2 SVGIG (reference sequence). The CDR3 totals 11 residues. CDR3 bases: TGTGCCTGGAGTGGAGCAAAGGAGCAGTACTTC. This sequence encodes CAWSGAKEQYF.

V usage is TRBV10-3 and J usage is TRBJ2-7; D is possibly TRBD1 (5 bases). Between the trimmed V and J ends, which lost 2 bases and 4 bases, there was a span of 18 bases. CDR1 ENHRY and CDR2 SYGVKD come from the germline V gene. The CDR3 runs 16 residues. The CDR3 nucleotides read TGTGCCATCAGTGAGCTATCAGACAGCGACCTATACGAGCAGTACTTC. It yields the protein CAISELSDSDLYEQYF.

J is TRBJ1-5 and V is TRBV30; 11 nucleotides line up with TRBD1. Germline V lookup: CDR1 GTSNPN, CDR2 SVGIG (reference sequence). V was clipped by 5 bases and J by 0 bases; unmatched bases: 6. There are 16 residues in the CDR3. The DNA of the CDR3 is TGTGCCTGGGGGCAGGGGACAGGGGGTAGCAATCAGCCCCAGCATTTT. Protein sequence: CAWGQGTGGSNQPQHF.

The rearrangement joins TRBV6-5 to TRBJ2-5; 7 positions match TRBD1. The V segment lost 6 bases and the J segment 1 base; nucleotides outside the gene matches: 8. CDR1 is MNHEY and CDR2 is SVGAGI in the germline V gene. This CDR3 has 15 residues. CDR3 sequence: CASSLNRDSQETQYF. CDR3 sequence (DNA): TGTGCCAGCAGCCTAAACCGGGACAGCCAAGAGACCCAGTACTTC.

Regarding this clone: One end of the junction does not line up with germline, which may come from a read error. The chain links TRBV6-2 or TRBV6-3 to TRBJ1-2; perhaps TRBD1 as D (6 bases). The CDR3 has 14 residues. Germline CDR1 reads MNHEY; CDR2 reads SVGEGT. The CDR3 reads CASSDSGVHYGYTF. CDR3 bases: TGTGCCAGCAGTGACTCAGGGGTTCACTATGGCTACACCTTC.

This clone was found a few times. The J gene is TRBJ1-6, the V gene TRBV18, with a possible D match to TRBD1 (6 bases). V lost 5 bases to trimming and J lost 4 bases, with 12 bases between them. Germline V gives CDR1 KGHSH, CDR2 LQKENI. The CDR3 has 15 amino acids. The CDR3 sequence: CASSETGSYNSPLHF. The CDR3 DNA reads TGTGCCAGCTCAGAAACAGGGTCTTATAATTCACCCCTCCACTTT.

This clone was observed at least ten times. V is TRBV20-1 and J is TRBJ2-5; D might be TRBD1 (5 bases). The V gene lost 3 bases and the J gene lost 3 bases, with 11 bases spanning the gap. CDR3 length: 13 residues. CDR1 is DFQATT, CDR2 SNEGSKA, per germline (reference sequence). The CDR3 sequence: CSASGRDEETQYF. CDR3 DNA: TGCAGTGCTAGTGGCAGGGATGAAGAGACCCAGTACTTC.

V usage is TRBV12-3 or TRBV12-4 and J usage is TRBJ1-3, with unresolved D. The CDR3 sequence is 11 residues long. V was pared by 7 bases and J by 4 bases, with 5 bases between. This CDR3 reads CASTSGNTIYF. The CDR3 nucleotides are TGTGCCAGCACTTCCGGAAACACCATATATTTT.

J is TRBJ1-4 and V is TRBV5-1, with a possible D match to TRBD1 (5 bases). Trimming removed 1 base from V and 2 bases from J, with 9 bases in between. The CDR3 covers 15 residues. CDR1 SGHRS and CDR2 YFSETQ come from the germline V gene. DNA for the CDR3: TGCGCCAGCAGCTTGCGTCCAGGGACTAATGAAAAACTGTTTTTT. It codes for CASSLRPGTNEKLFF.

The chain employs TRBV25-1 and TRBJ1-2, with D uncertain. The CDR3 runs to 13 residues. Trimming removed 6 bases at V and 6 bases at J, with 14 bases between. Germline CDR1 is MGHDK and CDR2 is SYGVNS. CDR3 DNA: TGTGCCAGCAGGGCTAGCGAGGCTAATGGCTACACCTTC. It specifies CASRASEANGYTF.

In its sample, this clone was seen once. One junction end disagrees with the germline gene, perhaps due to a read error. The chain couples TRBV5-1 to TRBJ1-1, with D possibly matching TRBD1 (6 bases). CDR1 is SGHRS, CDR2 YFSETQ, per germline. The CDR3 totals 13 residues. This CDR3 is CASSSGQNAEAFF. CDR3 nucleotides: TGCGCCAGCAGCTCCGGACAGAACGCTGAAGCTTTCTTT.

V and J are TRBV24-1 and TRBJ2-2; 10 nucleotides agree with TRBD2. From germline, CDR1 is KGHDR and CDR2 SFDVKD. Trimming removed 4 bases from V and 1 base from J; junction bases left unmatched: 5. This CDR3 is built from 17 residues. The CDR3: CATSDPRTSGNTGELFF. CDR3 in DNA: TGTGCCACCAGTGACCCCCGGACTAGCGGGAACACCGGGGAGCTGTTTTTT.

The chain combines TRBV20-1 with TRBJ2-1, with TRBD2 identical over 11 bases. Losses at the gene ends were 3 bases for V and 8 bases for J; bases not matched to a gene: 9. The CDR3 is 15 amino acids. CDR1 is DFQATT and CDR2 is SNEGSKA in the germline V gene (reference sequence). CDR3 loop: CSASYLAGGEDEQFF. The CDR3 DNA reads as TGCAGTGCTAGTTACCTAGCGGGAGGAGAAGATGAGCAGTTCTTC.

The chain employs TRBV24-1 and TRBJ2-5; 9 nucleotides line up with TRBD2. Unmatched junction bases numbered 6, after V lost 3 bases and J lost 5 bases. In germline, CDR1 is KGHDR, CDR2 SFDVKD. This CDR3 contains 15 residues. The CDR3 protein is CATSDPSTSGETQYF. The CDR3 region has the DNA TGTGCCACCAGTGATCCATCAACTAGCGGGGAGACCCAGTACTTC.

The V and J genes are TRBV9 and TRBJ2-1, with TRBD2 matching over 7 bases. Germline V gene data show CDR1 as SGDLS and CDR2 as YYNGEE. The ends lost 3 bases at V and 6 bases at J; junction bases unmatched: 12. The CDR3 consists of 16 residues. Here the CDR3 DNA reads TGTGCCAGCAGCGCCCCCGGACTAGGGGTTTTCAATGAGCAGTTCTTC. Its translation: CASSAPGLGVFNEQFF.

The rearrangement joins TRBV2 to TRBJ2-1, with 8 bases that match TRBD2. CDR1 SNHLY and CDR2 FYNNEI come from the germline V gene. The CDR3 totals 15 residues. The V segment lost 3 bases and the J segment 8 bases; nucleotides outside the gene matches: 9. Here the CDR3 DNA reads TGTGCCAGCAGTGAGTTAGCGGGATTTAGCTATGAGCAGTTCTTC. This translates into CASSELAGFSYEQFF.

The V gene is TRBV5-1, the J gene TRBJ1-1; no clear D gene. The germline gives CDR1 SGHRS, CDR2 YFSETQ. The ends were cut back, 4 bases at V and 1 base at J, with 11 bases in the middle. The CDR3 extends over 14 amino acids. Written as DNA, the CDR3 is TGCGCCAGCAGCGCCACCGCAGGGAACACTGAAGCTTTCTTT. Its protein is CASSATAGNTEAFF.

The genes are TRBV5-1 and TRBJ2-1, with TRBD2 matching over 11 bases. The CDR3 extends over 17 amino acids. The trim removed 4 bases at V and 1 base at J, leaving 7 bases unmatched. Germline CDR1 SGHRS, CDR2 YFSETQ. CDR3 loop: CASSPTSGDRSYNEQFF. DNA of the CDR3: TGCGCCAGCAGCCCGACTAGCGGGGACAGATCCTACAATGAGCAGTTCTTC.

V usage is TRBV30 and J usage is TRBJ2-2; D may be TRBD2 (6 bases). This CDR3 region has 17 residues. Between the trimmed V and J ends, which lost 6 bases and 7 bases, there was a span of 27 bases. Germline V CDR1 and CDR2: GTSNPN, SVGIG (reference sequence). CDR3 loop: CACPDPRRGLLSGELFF. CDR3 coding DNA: TGTGCCTGCCCGGACCCCCGGCGGGGCCTTTTAAGCGGGGAGCTGTTTTTT.

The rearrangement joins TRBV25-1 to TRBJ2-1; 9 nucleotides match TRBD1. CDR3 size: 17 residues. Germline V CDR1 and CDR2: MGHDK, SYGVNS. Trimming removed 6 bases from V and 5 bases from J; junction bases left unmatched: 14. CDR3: CASSHSGTGRVDNEQFF. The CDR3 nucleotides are TGTGCCAGCAGCCACTCCGGGACAGGGCGGGTGGACAATGAGCAGTTCTTC.